This T cell receptor beta chain comes out of a study of T cell repertoires in cytomegalovirus infection. Per germline, CDR1 SGHTA and CDR2 FQGNSA. Trimming removed 5 bases at V and 1 base at J, with 14 bases between. The CDR3 loop spans 15 amino acids. TCRdb itself ran the reads through MiXCR, one entry per CDR3 protein. The sample consists of around 530,000 distinct CDR3 sequences, roughly 29% of them appearing once. The V call is TRBV7-2, the J call TRBJ2-5; D possibly uses TRBD1 or TRBD2 (5 bases each). Sequenced: PBMCs. This receptor was identified in a human donor in good health (CMV status not recorded). Some clones in this sample may be carry-over from other donors' samples. CDR3 loop: CASSHAWGRQETQYF. The CDR3 region has the DNA TGTGCCAGCAGCCATGCGTGGGGACGCCAAGAGACCCAGTACTTC.